Each of the 23 T cell receptor beta chains below was sequenced from the same sample in a study of T cell responses to AZD1222 COVID-19 vaccine. The repertoire was sequenced with immunoSEQ multiplex PCR; TCRdb's copy has only in-frame clones and lacks some. The sample has 45,000 to 60,000 clones; about 86% are singletons. This specimen consisted of peripheral blood, obtained on day 0 of AZD1222 vaccination. These TCRs come from an adult in good health.

The chain joins TRBV30 to TRBJ1-5; D remains unclear. Trimming removed 0 bases at V and 3 bases at J, with 6 bases between. The CDR3 has 13 amino acids. Germline assignment: CDR1 GTSNPN and CDR2 SVGIG (reference sequence). Here the CDR3 reads CAWSVGFNQPQHF. The CDR3 DNA is TGTGCCTGGAGTGTAGGATTCAATCAGCCCCAGCATTTT. The full variable domain, completed using reference TRBV30 and TRBJ1-5, is SQTIHQWPATLVQPVGSPLSLECTVEGTSNPNLYWYRQAAGRGLQLLFYSVGIGQISSEVPQNLSASRPQDRQFILSSKKLLLSDSGFYLCAWSVGFNQPQHFGDGTRLSIL.

This clone turned up a few times. The gene calls are TRBV7-2 and TRBJ1-5, with D hard to call. V was pared by 5 bases and J by 2 bases, with 16 bases between. This CDR3 is 16 amino acids long. CDR1 is SGHTA, CDR2 FQGNSA, per germline. CDR3 nucleotide sequence: TGTGCCAGCAGCACCCGGGTCTCCGAGGGCAATCAGCCCCAGCATTTT. Amino acid sequence: CASSTRVSEGNQPQHF.

The J gene is TRBJ2-3, the V gene TRBV29-1; D is ambiguous. Trimming removed 5 bases at V and 0 bases at J, with 12 bases between. Germline V CDR1 and CDR2: SQVTM, ANQGSEA. The CDR3 sequence is 14 residues long. This CDR3 reads CSVTYPTSTDTQYF. CDR3 nucleotide sequence: TGCAGCGTTACGTATCCAACTAGCACAGATACGCAGTATTTT.

The chain couples TRBV9 to TRBJ2-7; D might be TRBD1 (6 bases). CDR3 length: 13 amino acids. Between the trimmed V and J ends, which lost 3 bases and 5 bases, there was a span of 12 bases. Per the germline V gene, CDR1 is SGDLS and CDR2 is YYNGEE. The CDR3 DNA reads as TGTGCCAGCAGCGGATTCCCAGGGGACGAGCAGTACTTC. Encoded protein: CASSGFPGDEQYF.

V gene TRBV30 combines with J gene TRBJ1-2, with 7 bases fitting TRBD1. The germline V gene has CDR1 GTSNPN and CDR2 SVGIG (reference sequence). The CDR3 has 15 amino acids. Trimming took 0 bases from V and 1 from J; bases not matched to a gene: 5. The CDR3 nucleotides read TGTGCCTGGAGTGTACAGCCAGGGGGTAACTATGGCTACACCTTC. Protein: CAWSVQPGGNYGYTF.

V usage is TRBV9 and J usage is TRBJ1-4; possibly TRBD1 for D (5 bases). The germline V and J ends were trimmed by 2 bases and 3 bases, with 11 bases remaining between them. Per the germline V gene, CDR1 is SGDLS and CDR2 is YYNGEE. This CDR3 region has 15 residues. DNA of the CDR3: TGTGCCAGCAGCGTCACTCAGGGACCTAATGAAAAACTGTTTTTT. It yields the protein CASSVTQGPNEKLFF.

For the CDR3, the DNA is TGCGCCAGCAGCCAAGGTTTGGGCTACACCTTC. It codes for CASSQGLGYTF. This chain uses TRBV4-1 with TRBJ1-2, with no clear D. This CDR3 is built from 11 residues. Trimming stripped 1 base from V and 8 bases from J, with 5 bases between. The V gene's germline CDR1 is MGHRA and CDR2 YSYEKL.

V usage is TRBV5-6 and J usage is TRBJ2-5; D remains unclear. Germline-derived CDR1 and CDR2 are SGHDT and YYEEEE. V was pared by 1 base and J by 0 bases, with 10 bases between. The CDR3 covers 15 residues. The CDR3: CASSLRQTYQETQYF. In DNA form, the CDR3 reads TGTGCCAGCAGCTTGAGACAAACGTACCAAGAGACCCAGTACTTC.

In its sample, this clone was seen once. The chain has TRBV6-2 or TRBV6-3 and TRBJ1-1; TRBD1 might be the D (6 bases). Germline lookup yields CDR1 MNHEY and CDR2 SVGEGT. V gave up 2 bases and J gave up 6 bases, with 16 bases separating them. The CDR3 spans 15 residues. CDR3 sequence reads: CASSYGGNRVPEAFF. CDR3 nucleotide sequence: TGTGCCAGCAGTTACGGGGGTAACAGGGTTCCTGAAGCTTTCTTT.

The rearrangement links TRBV6-2 or TRBV6-3 to TRBJ2-1; the D gene is possibly TRBD1 (5 bases). Trimming took 2 bases from V and 2 from J, leaving 13 bases between them. CDR3 size: 16 residues. Looked up from germline, CDR1 is MNHEY and CDR2 is SVGEGT. CDR3 sequence reads: CASSYRTGLTYNEQFF. The DNA for the CDR3 is TGTGCCAGCAGTTACAGAACAGGCCTTACCTACAATGAGCAGTTCTTC.

This clone was observed a handful of times. The rearrangement uses TRBV19 and TRBJ1-4; TRBD1 might be the D (6 bases). The CDR3 totals 15 residues. Trimming removed 5 bases at V and 5 bases at J, with 15 bases between. Germline-derived CDR1 and CDR2 are LNHDA and SQIVND (reference sequence). The CDR3 reads CASSSTTGWNEKLFF. The CDR3 nucleotides read TGTGCCAGTAGTTCCACGACAGGCTGGAATGAAAAACTGTTTTTT.

V gene TRBV6-5 combines with J gene TRBJ2-5, with a tentative D call TRBD1 (7 bases). The germline V and J ends were trimmed by 3 bases and 5 bases, with 13 bases remaining between them. CDR1 and CDR2 from the germline V gene are MNHEY and SVGAGI. This CDR3 is built from 14 residues. CDR3 sequence: CASSYQGGRETQYF. The CDR3 DNA follows: TGTGCCAGCAGTTATCAGGGGGGCCGGGAGACCCAGTACTTC.

This sequence joins TRBV18 and TRBJ1-2, with D possibly matching TRBD1 (6 bases). In germline, CDR1 is KGHSH, CDR2 LQKENI. This CDR3 spans 19 amino acids. V was cut by 0 bases and J by 0 bases, with 20 bases left in between. The CDR3 here is CASSPPGDLPTGTNYGYTF. The CDR3 DNA is TGTGCCAGCTCACCACCAGGGGATCTCCCGACAGGAACTAACTATGGCTACACCTTC.

This sequence joins TRBV9 and TRBJ1-4; 7 bases align to TRBD1. CDR1 is SGDLS and CDR2 is YYNGEE in the germline V gene. J was trimmed by 6 bases and V by 3 bases; bases with no gene match: 11. CDR3 length equals 16 residues. CDR3 nucleotide sequence: TGTGCCAGCAGCGCCAAAGGGGGGGACAGATATGAAAAACTGTTTTTT. It yields the protein CASSAKGGDRYEKLFF.

This rearrangement joins TRBV6-1 to TRBJ1-6; D unresolved. The CDR3 covers 15 residues. V gave up 2 bases and J gave up 7 bases, with 12 bases separating them. Per germline, CDR1 MNHNS and CDR2 SASEGT. The CDR3 region is CASSEIEARNSPLHF. CDR3 sequence (DNA): TGTGCCAGCAGTGAAATTGAGGCGCGGAATTCACCCCTCCACTTT.

The CDR3 region has the DNA TGTGCCAGCAGCGTAAGGGACGGATATAATTCACCCCTCCACTTT. It codes for CASSVRDGYNSPLHF. The chain is built from TRBV5-4 and TRBJ1-6, with D possibly being TRBD1 (5 bases). CDR1 and CDR2 from the germline V gene are SGHNT and YYREEE (reference sequence). V lost 4 bases and J 4 bases, leaving 12 bases between the germline ends. This CDR3 is 15 amino acids long.

The chain links TRBV7-2 to TRBJ1-4, with 7 bases identical to TRBD1. V shed 5 bases and J 5 bases; nucleotides not matched to a gene: 8. The germline CDR1 and CDR2 sequences are SGHTA and FQGNSA. This CDR3 region has 15 residues. Here the CDR3 reads CASSRTGQPNEKLFF. CDR3 sequence (DNA): TGTGCCAGCAGCCGCACGGGACAGCCCAATGAAAAACTGTTTTTT.

This clone was seen a single time. This CDR3 is CASSLARRTEAFF. In nucleotides, the CDR3 is TGTGCCAGCAGCTTAGCTCGCAGGACTGAAGCTTTCTTT. The chain is built from TRBV11-2 and TRBJ1-1; D is unclear. CDR3 length equals 13 residues. Deletions cut 1 base from V and 5 bases from J, with 8 bases between. CDR1 and CDR2 (germline): SGHAT, FQNNGV.

This rearrangement joins TRBV29-1 to TRBJ1-2, with D perhaps TRBD1 (5 bases). CDR3 size: 12 residues. CDR1 is SQVTM, CDR2 ANQGSEA, per germline. V lost 3 bases and J lost 3, with 8 bases in between. The CDR3 region is CSVDQGYYGYTF. In DNA form, the CDR3 reads TGCAGCGTTGATCAGGGATACTATGGCTACACCTTC. Complete variable domain (other parts from reference TRBV29-1 and TRBJ1-2): SAVISQKPSRDICQRGTSLTIQCQVDSQVTMMFWYRQQPGQSLTLIATANQGSEATYESGFVIDKFPISRPNLTFSTLTVSNMSPEDSSIYLCSVDQGYYGYTFGSGTRLTVV.

The chain couples TRBV3-1 (or the pseudogene TRBV3-2) to TRBJ1-1; 9 nucleotides match TRBD1. Germline-derived CDR1 and CDR2 are LGHDT and YNNKEL (reference sequence). V trimming: 5 bases; J trimming: 11 bases; junction bases outside the gene matches: 9. The CDR3 is 13 amino acids. CDR3 region: CASSIQDRGAAFF. DNA of the CDR3: TGTGCCAGCAGCATTCAGGACAGGGGAGCGGCTTTCTTT.

The CDR3 reads CASSRSSGVVSETQYF. The CDR3 DNA follows: TGTGCCAGCAGCCGGAGTAGCGGGGTCGTCTCCGAGACCCAGTACTTC. V is TRBV4-2 and J is TRBJ2-5; 8 bases line up with TRBD2. This CDR3 is 16 amino acids long. Germline loops: CDR1 LGHNA, CDR2 YNFKEQ. Losses at the gene ends were 4 bases for V and 5 bases for J; bases not matched to a gene: 12.

This rearrangement joins TRBV28 to TRBJ1-2; possibly TRBD1 for D (5 bases). This CDR3 has 11 residues. Germline values: CDR1 MDHEN, CDR2 SYDVKM. Trimming removed 6 bases at V and 8 bases at J, with 10 bases between. In nucleotides, the CDR3 is TGTGCCAGCAGACGTAAGGGGGGCTACACCTTC. Translating gives CASRRKGGYTF.

V usage is TRBV5-4 and J usage is TRBJ1-2; a weak D match, TRBD1 (5 bases). Germline loops: CDR1 SGHNT, CDR2 YYREEE (reference sequence). Trimming left V 2 bases short and J 2 bases short, with 10 bases between. The CDR3 loop spans 14 amino acids. In nucleotides, the CDR3 is TGTGCCAGCAGCTTAGTCGGGGGAAACTATGGCTACACCTTC. It encodes CASSLVGGNYGYTF.